Listed below are T cell receptor beta chains from one sample, sequenced in a study of CD8+CD57+ T cells in acquired aplastic anemia. TCRdb reprocessed the reads via MiXCR and lists one record per CDR3 protein. In the table there are around 150,000 distinct CDR3 sequences, approximately 40% of which are singletons. The sequenced sample was sorted CD4+, CD8+, or CD8+CD57+ T cells (not recorded which) from PBMCs. These receptors were taken from a human donor in good health. Each CDR3 is given with its conserved first and last residue. Not all rows give a size; the values are once, few, many and, for expanded clones, a class.

v_call	j_call	clone_size	cdr3_aa
TRBV4-1	TRBJ2-7	-	CASSQGSGREQYF
TRBV10-3	TRBJ1-1	-	CAISTDRGRNTEAFF
TRBV6-4	TRBJ2-3	-	CASSEGRGADTQYF
TRBV5-4	TRBJ2-6	many	CASVAGSGANVLTF
TRBV10-3	TRBJ1-2	once	CAISPSAGRDNYGYTF
TRBV11-2	TRBJ2-1	-	CASSPTGHEQFF
TRBV19	TRBJ1-1	many	CASSTAPLRALISEAFF
TRBV20-1	TRBJ2-1	many	CSARVIGRGDVNEQFF
TRBV10-3	TRBJ1-2	few	CATYAFGGYGYTF
TRBV9	TRBJ1-5	many	CASSYQGTQPQHF
TRBV15	TRBJ1-2	once	CATSRATGGDYGYTF
TRBV12-3/TRBV12-4	TRBJ1-5	many	CASSPAGQGRPLSNQPQHF
TRBV27	TRBJ1-1	-	CASSLSGDGIKTEAFF
TRBV29-1	TRBJ1-1	-	CSAVDSGGDTEAFF
TRBV6-2/TRBV6-3	TRBJ1-2	many	CASSYSTGARGYTF
TRBV20-1	TRBJ2-1	-	CSADPGQGNEQFF
TRBV15	TRBJ2-1	-	CATSGPTVTEQFF
TRBV5-4	TRBJ2-5	many	CASSFGGAAGIETQYF
TRBV29-1	TRBJ2-1	-	CSVEERGVQFF
TRBV12-3/TRBV12-4	TRBJ1-2	many	CASSLVRRTNYGYTF
TRBV6-1	TRBJ1-5	many	CASSEGQVVRQPQHF
TRBV2	TRBJ2-5	-	CAIDGGGETQYF
TRBV29-1	TRBJ1-1	-	CSVERRNTEAFF
TRBV6-1	TRBJ1-1	many	CASSRRTGATEAFF
TRBV29-1	TRBJ2-7	-	CSVGEASYEQYF
TRBV5-1	TRBJ1-3	many	CASSFTGQDSGNTIYF
TRBV19	TRBJ1-2	many	CASSIGTESYGYTF
TRBV24-1	TRBJ2-7	-	CATSPTGNSYEQYF
TRBV11-2	TRBJ2-5	once	CASSPSWGNTETQYF
TRBV20-1	TRBJ2-1	many	CSAKMGQLGYNEQFF
TRBV5-5	TRBJ2-3	many	CASRVTGGSSTDTQYF
TRBV20-1	TRBJ2-1	-	CSARDASGRAAYF
TRBV4-2	TRBJ2-3	-	CASSLRELAGGQYTDTQYF
TRBV2	TRBJ1-2	-	CASSPYQTGGASGYTF
TRBV7-2	TRBJ2-7	many	CASSHQSGQGGEQYF
TRBV12-3/TRBV12-4	TRBJ2-3	many	CASRLAAADTQYF
TRBV4-2	TRBJ2-7	once	CASSPLRSGGRDEQYF
TRBV29-1	TRBJ1-2	-	CSVTGVGYTF
TRBV10-3	TRBJ2-3	few	CAISGQGASHFTDTQYF
TRBV7-9	TRBJ1-2	-	CASSPDYGYTF
TRBV4-3	TRBJ2-1	many	CASSQEPSYNEQFF
TRBV10-1	TRBJ1-2	many	CASRVGAGGYTF
TRBV7-2	TRBJ2-1	-	CASSPRSGTSRPGVLF
TRBV29-1	TRBJ2-5	-	CSVDRGLQTQYF
TRBV20-1	TRBJ1-2	many	CSAQQGSYGYTF
TRBV20-1	TRBJ2-1	-	CRSSGGLGEQFF
TRBV20-1	TRBJ2-5	few	CSALAGETQYF
TRBV6-1	TRBJ2-5	many	CASSSLGLAGEGYQETQYF
TRBV20-1	TRBJ1-6	many	CSARARTGENSPLHF
TRBV6-1	TRBJ1-2	-	CASSRVAAGGQDGYTF